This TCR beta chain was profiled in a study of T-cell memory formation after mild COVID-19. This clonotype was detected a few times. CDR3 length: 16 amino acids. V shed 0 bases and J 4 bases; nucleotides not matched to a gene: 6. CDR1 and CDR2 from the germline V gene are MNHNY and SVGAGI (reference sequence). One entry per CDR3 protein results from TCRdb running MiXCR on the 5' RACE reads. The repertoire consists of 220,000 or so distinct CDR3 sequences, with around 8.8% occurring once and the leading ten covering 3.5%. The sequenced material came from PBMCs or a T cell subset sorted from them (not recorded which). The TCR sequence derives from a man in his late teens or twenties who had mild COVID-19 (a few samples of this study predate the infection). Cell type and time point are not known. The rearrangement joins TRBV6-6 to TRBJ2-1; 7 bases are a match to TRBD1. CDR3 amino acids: CASSYSNRGPYNEQFF. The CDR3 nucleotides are TGTGCCAGCAGTTACTCCAACAGGGGACCTTACAATGAGCAGTTCTTC.